Below, 2 T cell receptor beta chains from the same sample are listed, as sequenced in a study of cytomegalovirus exposure and HLA in healthy donors. PCR employed 60 Vbeta and 13 Jbeta primers. This table comes from immunoSEQ multiplex PCR, and its TCRdb copy is limited to in-frame clones, with some not included. Among about 120,000 clones, over 80% were seen once, and the ten largest hold over 0.2%. Sequencing was carried out using PBMCs. These receptor sequences come from a man aged 50 or older in good health and CMV-seronegative.

The chain carries TRBV19 and TRBJ2-2, with TRBD1 as a possible D gene (6 bases). Germline lookup yields CDR1 LNHDA and CDR2 SQIVND (reference sequence). CDR3 length: 14 amino acids. Trimming removed 5 bases from V and 4 bases from J, with 11 bases in between. CDR3 sequence (DNA): TGTGCCAGTAGTGGGTCCAGGGGCACCGGGGAGCTGTTTTTT. Amino acids: CASSGSRGTGELFF.

This chain links TRBV6-1 with TRBJ1-2; no definite D call. The CDR3 has 15 residues. V dropped 3 bases and J dropped 8 bases, with 19 bases sitting between them. Germline V lookup: CDR1 MNHNS, CDR2 SASEGT. The chain's CDR3 is CASSDGGALYRGYTF. The CDR3 DNA is TGTGCCAGCAGTGACGGTGGAGCCCTCTATAGAGGCTACACCTTC.